Listed below are T cell receptor beta chains from one sample, sequenced in a study of T-cell memory formation after mild COVID-19. Each CDR3 protein gets one entry after TCRdb re-called the 5' RACE reads with MiXCR. The sample consists of some 150,000 distinct CDR3 sequences, less than 20% of them appearing once. The sample taken for sequencing was PBMCs or a T cell subset sorted from them (not recorded which). The receptors were sampled from an adult woman who had mild COVID-19 (a few samples of this study predate the infection). Cell type and time point are not known. Both conserved end residues are trimmed from each CDR3. The order of the fields is V gene, clone size, CDR3 protein. A clone size is listed for some rows: how often the clone was seen (once, few, many), or a class if it is expanded.

V: TRBV3-1
size: few
CDR3: ASSQGTSGLR

V: TRBV3-1
size: few
CDR3: ASRRSGTGSREQY

V: TRBV6-4
size: NA
CDR3: ASSSDSASYNEQF

V: TRBV6-5
size: few
CDR3: ASRTPGGKGYT

V: TRBV5-5
size: NA
CDR3: ASSHRGIGHEQY

V: TRBV6-4
size: once
CDR3: ASSDSSRSQGGGKTQY

V: TRBV5-1
size: NA
CDR3: ASSWGDREVTEAF

V: TRBV29-1
size: NA
CDR3: SGLSPTDTQY

V: TRBV12-3/TRBV12-4
size: few
CDR3: ASSSQGLMGLF

V: TRBV7-8
size: NA
CDR3: ASSLGTSGVRSTDTQY

V: TRBV5-1
size: NA
CDR3: ASSPGLRSDTQY

V: TRBV15
size: few
CDR3: ATSRVRLGEQY

V: TRBV5-1
size: few
CDR3: ASSLGTGALNTEAF

V: TRBV4-1
size: once
CDR3: ASSQDQGTGNNEQF

V: TRBV24-1
size: NA
CDR3: ATSDPQGPQETQY

V: TRBV12-3/TRBV12-4
size: few
CDR3: ASKLHANTGELF

V: TRBV3-1
size: few
CDR3: ASSQESLGAQY

V: TRBV24-1
size: few
CDR3: ATSDTYRPGNTQY

V: TRBV5-5
size: NA
CDR3: ASSWAGGNYNEQF

V: TRBV11-1
size: few
CDR3: ASSLEKHTEAF

V: TRBV5-5
size: few
CDR3: ASSFLTGNGYT

V: TRBV2
size: NA
CDR3: ASDAQGVLVTEAF

V: TRBV4-2
size: NA
CDR3: ASSPGLAGGPVTDTQY

V: TRBV7-9
size: NA
CDR3: ASSPLRRTENTEAF

V: TRBV29-1
size: NA
CDR3: SVKGDNMNTEAF

V: TRBV15
size: NA
CDR3: ATSRPKGLATDNEQF

V: TRBV20-1
size: NA
CDR3: SARPGQGYTEAF

V: TRBV5-6
size: few
CDR3: ASSTTGLRAGELF

V: TRBV11-3
size: few
CDR3: ASSFLGVIYEQY

V: TRBV7-8
size: few
CDR3: ASSTQGHEQF

V: TRBV5-1
size: few
CDR3: ASSLAQGRYEQY

V: TRBV30
size: few
CDR3: ACQGGTPNQPQH

V: TRBV10-3
size: NA
CDR3: ATFDRDFYGYT

V: TRBV29-1
size: NA
CDR3: SVTSGRGETQY

V: TRBV7-2
size: few
CDR3: ASRFATGTSSEQY

V: TRBV11-2
size: few
CDR3: ASSFGLAGLSDTQY

V: TRBV6-2/TRBV6-3
size: few
CDR3: ASRRTTSSYNEQF

V: TRBV15
size: NA
CDR3: ATSRDSLAPGELF

V: TRBV10-3
size: few
CDR3: ATQQAGDTEAF

V: TRBV6-6
size: NA
CDR3: ASSREQGRQETQY

V: TRBV18
size: NA
CDR3: ASSPPDRGYGYT

V: TRBV2
size: few
CDR3: ASSDSTEQY

V: TRBV20-1
size: few
CDR3: SATRQGRGTEAF

V: TRBV7-8
size: few
CDR3: ASSLLWQNNEQF

V: TRBV3-1
size: few
CDR3: ASSSRPRTVY

V: TRBV18
size: NA
CDR3: ASGRGVSNTEAF

V: TRBV5-5
size: many
CDR3: ASSLGAAGELF

V: TRBV24-1
size: NA
CDR3: ATSDPGTGAYEQY

V: TRBV6-2/TRBV6-3
size: NA
CDR3: ASSVRGTDEGFTEAF

V: TRBV5-6
size: few
CDR3: ASSPRDWGTLEAF

V: TRBV9
size: few
CDR3: ASSAGGITGELF

V: TRBV5-4
size: NA
CDR3: ASTWGGGVDSPLH

V: TRBV12-3/TRBV12-4
size: NA
CDR3: ARSPGVTGELF

V: TRBV18
size: few
CDR3: ASSPLEGAVQETQY

V: TRBV7-9
size: many
CDR3: ASSLEGVPATQY

V: TRBV6-5
size: NA
CDR3: ASSYGDSHFYGYT